One and the same sample provided the 17 T cell receptor beta chains below, sequenced in a study of naive and memory T cell subsets. Four PCR rounds used nested alpha and beta constant region primers plus the SP2 primer. TCRdb re-analysed the 5' RACE reads in MiXCR, keeping a single row per CDR3 protein. The sample includes about 48,000 distinct CDR3 sequences, over 3.5% of them seen just once. The library had UMIs added by 3' ligation of an oligonucleotide to TCR cDNA. These receptors came from a female donor in good health.

CDR3 sequence (DNA): TGTGCCAGCAGTCTTTACCCCGGGACGGTCTCCTACGAGCAGTACTTC. It is translated as CASSLYPGTVSYEQYF. The V and J genes are TRBV27 and TRBJ2-7; TRBD1 or TRBD2 may be the D gene (5 bases each). V was clipped by 5 bases and J by 0 bases, with 17 bases between them. Germline CDR1 is MNHEY and CDR2 is SMNVEV (reference sequence). The CDR3 spans 16 residues.

This clonotype was found many times. The V call is TRBV29-1, the J call TRBJ2-1; no reliable D call. The V end was cut by 4 bases, the J end by 0 bases, with 13 bases between. Germline V gene data show CDR1 as SQVTM and CDR2 as ANQGSEA. The CDR3 runs 15 residues. This CDR3 reads CSVGLPDHSYNEQFF. CDR3 nucleotide sequence: TGCAGCGTTGGGCTGCCGGACCACTCCTACAATGAGCAGTTCTTC.

This clonotype appeared many times. This chain uses TRBV3-1 with TRBJ2-2; D gene ambiguous. The germline V gene encodes CDR1 LGHDT and CDR2 YNNKEL (reference sequence). The CDR3 totals 14 residues. Trimming pared 5 bases from V and 3 bases from J, leaving 10 bases between. In DNA form, the CDR3 reads TGTGCCAGCAGCGCAGGAAGGGACACCGGGGAGCTGTTTTTT. Translation gives CASSAGRDTGELFF.

The J gene is TRBJ2-7, the V gene TRBV27; TRBD2 agrees at 8 bases. The V gene end was trimmed by 6 bases and the J gene end by 7 bases; junction bases not matched to a gene: 14. Germline CDR1 MNHEY, CDR2 SMNVEV (reference sequence). This CDR3 region has 15 residues. The CDR3 region is CASREISGSGREQYF. The CDR3 nucleotides are TGTGCCAGCAGGGAGATAAGCGGGAGCGGGCGGGAGCAGTACTTC.

The genes are TRBV28 and TRBJ2-7; maybe TRBD1 (6 bases). V shed 5 bases and J shed 0 bases, with 14 bases lying between them. Germline CDR1 and CDR2: MDHEN and SYDVKM. The CDR3 is made up of 15 amino acids. CDR3 DNA sequence: TGTGCCAGCAGTAGACAGGTGAGGAGCTCCTACGAGCAGTACTTC. Protein: CASSRQVRSSYEQYF.

This clonotype was observed many times. V gene TRBV27 combines with J gene TRBJ2-1; the D gene could be TRBD1 or TRBD2 (5 bases each). Per the germline V gene, CDR1 is MNHEY and CDR2 is SMNVEV (reference sequence). Trimming left V 6 bases short and J 7 bases short, with 22 bases between. This CDR3 has 16 residues. This CDR3 is CASSHPGSHPRNEQFF. CDR3 bases: TGTGCCAGCAGCCACCCAGGGAGCCACCCACGGAATGAGCAGTTCTTC.

The sample holds many counts of this clonotype. The chain links TRBV5-1 to TRBJ1-4; no definite D call. In germline, CDR1 is SGHRS, CDR2 YFSETQ. The CDR3 contains 14 residues. Trimming removed 7 bases at V and 2 bases at J, with 12 bases between. CDR3 sequence (DNA): TGCGCCAGCTCCAAGAGTGCGACTAATGAAAAACTGTTTTTT. It translates to CASSKSATNEKLFF.

This clonotype was counted many times. The rearrangement links TRBV7-9 to TRBJ2-1; TRBD1 agrees at 8 bases. The CDR3 has 12 amino acids. Unmatched junction bases numbered 6, after V lost 8 bases and J lost 9 bases. Germline assignment: CDR1 SEHNR and CDR2 FQNEAQ (reference sequence). DNA of the CDR3: TGTGCCAGCGGCGACAGGGGCACTGAGCAGTTCTTC. Translating gives CASGDRGTEQFF.

V and J are TRBV7-2 and TRBJ2-7; D is perhaps TRBD2 (7 bases). The germline gives CDR1 SGHTA, CDR2 FQGNSA. CDR3 size: 16 residues. V was clipped by 2 bases and J by 0 bases, with 14 bases between them. Here the CDR3 DNA reads TGTGCCAGCAGCTTATATGGGGGGGGCAGCTCCTACGAGCAGTACTTC. Translating gives CASSLYGGGSSYEQYF.

This clonotype was recorded at least ten times. V and J are TRBV5-4 and TRBJ2-3; 7 nucleotides agree with TRBD2. Trimming at V came to 2 bases and at J to 2 bases, leaving 8 bases not matched to a gene. The CDR3 covers 16 residues. The germline V gene has CDR1 SGHNT and CDR2 YYREEE (reference sequence). The CDR3 is CASSFLAGPDTDTQYF. CDR3 in DNA: TGTGCCAGCAGCTTTTTAGCGGGCCCGGACACAGATACGCAGTATTTT.

Concerning this clonotype itself: A much larger clone is a single base away; this may be a read error. The genes are TRBV6-5 and TRBJ1-5, with D perhaps TRBD1 (6 bases). There are 14 residues in the CDR3. Per germline, CDR1 MNHEY and CDR2 SVGAGI. V was cut by 0 bases and J by 13 bases, with 16 bases left in between. The CDR3 sequence is CASSYSVRGGVQHF. CDR3 nucleotides: TGTGCCAGCAGTTACTCGGTTAGGGGGGGTGTTCAGCATTTT.

This clonotype was detected ten times or more. The gene calls are TRBV5-6 and TRBJ2-3; 7 nucleotides align to TRBD2. This CDR3 is 18 amino acids long. With 2 bases clipped from V and 2 bases from J, the junction kept 14 bases outside the gene matches. CDR1 and CDR2 from the germline V gene are SGHDT and YYEEEE. CDR3 residues: CASSFSGLSGKHTDTQYF. CDR3 bases: TGTGCCAGCAGCTTTTCAGGTCTCAGCGGGAAACACACAGATACGCAGTATTTT. The whole variable domain, remainder taken from reference TRBV5-6 and TRBJ2-3, is DAGVTQSPTHLIKTRGQQVTLRCSPKSGHDTVSWYQQALGQGPQFIFQYYEEEERQRGNFPDRFSGHQFPNYSSELNVNALLLGDSALYLCASSFSGLSGKHTDTQYFGPGTRLTVL.

This clonotype occurred many times. The rearrangement joins TRBV25-1 to TRBJ2-1; D is possibly TRBD1 (5 bases). CDR3 length: 12 amino acids. CDR1 and CDR2 from the germline V gene are MGHDK and SYGVNS. The V gene lost 7 bases and the J gene lost 6 bases, with 10 bases spanning the gap. The CDR3 protein is CASKGQRNEQFF. The CDR3 nucleotides are TGTGCCAGCAAGGGGCAGCGCAATGAGCAGTTCTTC.

In this sample, this clonotype turned up many times. The chain couples TRBV6-5 to TRBJ2-1; 7 bases map to TRBD1. V was clipped by 6 bases and J by 6 bases; unmatched bases: 11. In germline, CDR1 is MNHEY, CDR2 SVGAGI. The CDR3 is 15 amino acids. The CDR3 DNA follows: TGTGCCAGCAGCCTAGGGGGCGGAATAGGCAATGAGCAGTTCTTC. As protein: CASSLGGGIGNEQFF.

In its sample, this clonotype was seen many times. The chain combines TRBV28 with TRBJ1-1; 9 nucleotides match TRBD1. Germline loops: CDR1 MDHEN, CDR2 SYDVKM. Trimming took 6 bases from V and 11 from J; bases not matched to a gene: 7. CDR3 length: 12 amino acids. The CDR3 reads CASSGTGSDAFF. Written as DNA, the CDR3 is TGTGCCAGCAGCGGGACAGGGAGCGACGCTTTCTTT.

This clonotype was counted only a few times. The chain joins TRBV9 to TRBJ2-3; 10 bases fit TRBD2. The CDR3 loop spans 16 amino acids. With 6 bases clipped from V and 7 bases from J, the junction kept 14 bases outside the gene matches. CDR1 SGDLS and CDR2 YYNGEE come from the germline V gene. CDR3 in DNA: TGTGCCAGCACCTTAGAGGCTAGCGGGAGTAGGTATACGCAGTATTTT. Its protein product is CASTLEASGSRYTQYF.

This clonotype was counted many times. CDR3 loop: CASSPLWGQGVNTEAFF. The CDR3 DNA reads TGTGCCAGCAGCCCCCTTTGGGGACAGGGGGTTAACACTGAAGCTTTCTTT. The chain recombines TRBV7-8 with TRBJ1-1; TRBD1 matches 11 bases. J was trimmed by 2 bases and V by 5 bases; bases with no gene match: 10. This CDR3 spans 17 amino acids. Looked up from germline, CDR1 is SGHVS and CDR2 is FQNEAQ. The full variable domain, rest sourced from reference TRBV7-8 and TRBJ1-1, is GAGVSQSPRYKVAKRGQDVALRCDPISGHVSLFWYQQALGQGPEFLTYFQNEAQLDKSGLPSDRFFAERPEGSVSTLKIQRTQQEDSAVYLCASSPLWGQGVNTEAFFGQGTRLTVV.